This TCR beta chain emerged from a study of blood T cell repertoires in COVID-19. At the level of the study: The United States, Italy and Spain were the sources of the acute and convalescent COVID-19 samples. PBMCs, B-cell-depleted T cells, or T cells were the source of the cDNA or gDNA that made up the material.

CDR3 length: 15 residues. Germline values: CDR1 SGHRS, CDR2 YFSETQ. Trimming at V came to 5 bases and at J to 7 bases, leaving 11 bases not matched to a gene. As handled by the study authors: Estimation of nucleated cell counts relied on the amplification of reference gene primers. Clones were sequenced by immunoSEQ multiplex PCR, and TCRdb holds only the in-frame ones, with some missing. V, J and clone size reflect that table, while D and trimming were determined from the DNA. The sample records approximately 130,000 clones, approximately 90% being singletons. The source material was peripheral blood. This rearrangement joins TRBV5-1 to TRBJ2-1; TRBD2 aligns across 8 bases. This TCR was sampled from a woman aged 50 to 60 with acute or convalescent COVID-19. The CDR3 nucleotides read TGCGCCAGCAGGTTACCGGGACTAGGTTCGAATGAGCAGTTCTTC. Translation gives CASRLPGLGSNEQFF.